The 7 T cell receptor beta chains in this list originate from one sample, sequenced in a study of T cells in women clearing cervical HPV infection. TCRdb's copy holds only in-frame clones and misses some; the assay was immunoSEQ multiplex PCR. The sample totals around 30,000 clones. Material: blood buffy coat. The receptors were gathered from a woman between 18 and 75 years old with a cervical HPV16 infection that either progressed to CIN3+ or cleared (not recorded which).

Regarding this clone: The read falls 3 residues short of the CDR3 end, and the missing part is taken from the germline J gene. The V call is TRBV2, the J call TRBJ2-3; D is perhaps TRBD2 (5 bases). This CDR3 is built from 15 residues. Germline V gene sequence: CDR1 SNHLY, CDR2 FYNNEI. V lost 4 bases and J 2 bases, leaving 13 bases between the germline ends. The sequenced part of the CDR3 DNA is TGTGCCAGCAGTGTGCTAGCATCTTTCACAGATACG. This encodes CASSVLASFTDT. The full CDR3 reads CASSVLASFTDTQYF.

Note on this clone: Coverage ceases 3 residues before the CDR3 finishes, and the germline J gene fills in the end. The chain joins TRBV19 to TRBJ2-1; 9 nucleotides agree with TRBD2. CDR3 length equals 15 residues. V was clipped by 1 base and J by 7 bases; unmatched bases: 5. Germline CDR1 reads LNHDA; CDR2 reads SQIVND (reference sequence). The chain's CDR3 is CASSIARLAANEQFF. The CDR3 bases that were read are TGTGCCAGTAGTATAGCCCGACTAGCGGCTAATGAG.

Worth noting for this clone: Read data end 3 residues before the CDR3 end; the end is taken from the germline J gene. The rearrangement links TRBV19 to TRBJ1-4; D possibly corresponds to TRBD1 (5 bases). This CDR3 has 12 amino acids. Germline CDR1 is LNHDA and CDR2 is SQIVND (reference sequence). Trimming took 4 bases from V and 10 from J, leaving 10 bases between them. The CDR3 sequence is CASSKGTGKLFF. The covered CDR3 bases are TGTGCCAGTAGTAAGGGAACAGGAAAA.

Points on this clone: The read comes to an end 3 residues before the CDR3 does, leaving the germline J gene to fill in the end. J is TRBJ1-4 and V is TRBV24-1, with 7 bases fitting TRBD1. V was clipped by 2 bases and J by 8 bases; unmatched bases: 7. Germline V lookup: CDR1 KGHDR, CDR2 SFDVKD. The CDR3 length is 15 residues. The CDR3 region is CATSDSTGSGEKLFF. CDR3 DNA, as far as it was read: TGTGCCACCAGTGATTCGACAGGGAGTGGAGAAAAA.

A remark on this clone: The CDR3 end lies 3 residues beyond the end of the read and is filled in from the germline J gene. V is TRBV11-2 and J is TRBJ2-1; D is possibly TRBD1 (6 bases). CDR3 size: 12 residues. V lost 5 bases and J lost 7, with 9 bases in between. CDR1 and CDR2 (germline): SGHAT, FQNNGV. CDR3 protein: CASSTRGNEQFF. The CDR3 bases that were read are TGTGCCAGCAGCACCAGGGGTAATGAG.

As concerns this clone: The CDR3 end lies 3 residues beyond the end of the read and is filled in from the germline J gene. The chain joins TRBV11-2 to TRBJ2-1, with D perhaps TRBD1 (6 bases). The CDR3 contains 15 residues. Trimming removed 2 bases at V and 4 bases at J, with 12 bases between. Germline assignment: CDR1 SGHAT and CDR2 FQNNGV. CDR3 DNA (partial): TGTGCCAGCAGCTTATACAGGGCCCCTTACAATGAG. The encoded protein is CASSLYRAPYNE. The complete CDR3 protein is CASSLYRAPYNEQFF.

With respect to this clone: Read coverage stops 3 residues before the CDR3 terminus; the germline J gene supplies the remainder. The J gene is TRBJ2-5, the V gene TRBV20-1; 10 bases match TRBD2. The ends lost 3 bases at V and 1 base at J; junction bases unmatched: 8. Germline V CDR1 and CDR2: DFQATT, SNEGSKA (reference sequence). CDR3 length: 16 amino acids. CDR3 bases read: TGCAGTGCTAGTTTGGCGCTAGCGGGGGCCCAAGAGACC. As protein: CSASLALAGAQET. The full CDR3 protein is CSASLALAGAQETQYF.